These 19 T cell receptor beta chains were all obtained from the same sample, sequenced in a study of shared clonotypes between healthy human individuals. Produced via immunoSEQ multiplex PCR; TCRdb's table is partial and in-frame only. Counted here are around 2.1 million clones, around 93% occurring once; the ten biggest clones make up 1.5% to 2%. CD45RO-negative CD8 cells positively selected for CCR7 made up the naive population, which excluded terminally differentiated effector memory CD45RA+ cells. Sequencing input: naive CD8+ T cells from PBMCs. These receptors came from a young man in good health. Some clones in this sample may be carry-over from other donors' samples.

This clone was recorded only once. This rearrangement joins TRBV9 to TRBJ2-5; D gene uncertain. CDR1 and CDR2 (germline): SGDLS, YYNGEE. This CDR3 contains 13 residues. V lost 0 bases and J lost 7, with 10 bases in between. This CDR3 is CASSVGQVGTQYF. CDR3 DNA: TGTGCCAGCAGCGTAGGTCAGGTTGGGACCCAGTACTTC.

The CDR3 reads CAWRGVDNEQYF. The DNA of the CDR3 is TGTGCCTGGAGGGGAGTTGACAACGAGCAGTACTTC. V and J are TRBV30 and TRBJ2-7, with D possibly matching TRBD2 (5 bases). Germline CDR1 is GTSNPN and CDR2 is SVGIG (reference sequence). The ends were cut back, 3 bases at V and 5 bases at J, with 11 bases in the middle. The CDR3 is made up of 12 amino acids. Combining the CDR3 with reference TRBV30 and TRBJ2-7 gives the whole variable domain SQTIHQWPATLVQPVGSPLSLECTVEGTSNPNLYWYRQAAGRGLQLLFYSVGIGQISSEVPQNLSASRPQDRQFILSSKKLLLSDSGFYLCAWRGVDNEQYFGPGTRLTVT.

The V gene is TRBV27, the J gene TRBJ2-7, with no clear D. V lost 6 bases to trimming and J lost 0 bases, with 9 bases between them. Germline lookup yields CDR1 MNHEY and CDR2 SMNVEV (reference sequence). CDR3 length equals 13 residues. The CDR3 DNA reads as TGTGCCAGCAGGTGGGCTAGCTCCTACGAGCAGTACTTC. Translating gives CASRWASSYEQYF.

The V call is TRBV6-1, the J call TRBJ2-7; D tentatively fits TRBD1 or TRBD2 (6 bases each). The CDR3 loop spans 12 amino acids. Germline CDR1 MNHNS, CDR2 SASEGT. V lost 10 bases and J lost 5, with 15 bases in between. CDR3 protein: CATGGGPDEQYF. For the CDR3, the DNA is TGTGCCACCGGAGGGGGGCCCGACGAGCAGTACTTC.

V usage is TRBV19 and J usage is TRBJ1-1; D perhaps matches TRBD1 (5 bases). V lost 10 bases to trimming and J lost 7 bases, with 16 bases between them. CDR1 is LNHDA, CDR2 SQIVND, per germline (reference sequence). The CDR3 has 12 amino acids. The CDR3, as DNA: TGTGCCATTCGGGACGGGGGAATTGAAGCTTTCTTT. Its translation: CAIRDGGIEAFF.

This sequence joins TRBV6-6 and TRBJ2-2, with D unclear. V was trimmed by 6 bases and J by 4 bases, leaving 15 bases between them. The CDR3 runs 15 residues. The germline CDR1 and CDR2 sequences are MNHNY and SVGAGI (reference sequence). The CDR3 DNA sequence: TGTGCCAGCAGCTCCGGACCACCCAGCACCGGGGAGCTGTTTTTT. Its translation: CASSSGPPSTGELFF.

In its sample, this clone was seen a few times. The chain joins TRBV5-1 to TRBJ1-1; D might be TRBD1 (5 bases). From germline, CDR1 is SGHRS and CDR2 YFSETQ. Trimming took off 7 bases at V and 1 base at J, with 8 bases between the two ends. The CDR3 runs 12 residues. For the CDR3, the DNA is TGCGCCAGCGAGGGGACGAACACTGAAGCTTTCTTT. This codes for CASEGTNTEAFF.

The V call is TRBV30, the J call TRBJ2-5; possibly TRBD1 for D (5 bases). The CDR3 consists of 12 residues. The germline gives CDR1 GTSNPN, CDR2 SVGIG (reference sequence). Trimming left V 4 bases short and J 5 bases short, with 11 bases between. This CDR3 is CAWTGPLETQYF. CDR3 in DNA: TGTGCCTGGACAGGGCCCTTGGAGACCCAGTACTTC.

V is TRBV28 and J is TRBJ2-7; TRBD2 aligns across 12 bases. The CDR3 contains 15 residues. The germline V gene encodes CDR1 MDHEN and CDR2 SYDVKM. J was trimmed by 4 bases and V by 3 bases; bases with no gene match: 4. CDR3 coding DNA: TGTGCCAGCAGTTTCGTGGGGACTAGCGGGTACGAGCAGTACTTC. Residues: CASSFVGTSGYEQYF.

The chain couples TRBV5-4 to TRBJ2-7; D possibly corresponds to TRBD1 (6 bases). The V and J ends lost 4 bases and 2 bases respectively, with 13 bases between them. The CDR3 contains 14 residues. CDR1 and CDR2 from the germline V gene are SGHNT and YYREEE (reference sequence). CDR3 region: CASSKRTDPYEQYF. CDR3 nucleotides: TGTGCCAGCAGCAAAAGGACAGACCCCTACGAGCAGTACTTC. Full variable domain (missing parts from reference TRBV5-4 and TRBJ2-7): ETGVTQSPTHLIKTRGQQVTLRCSSQSGHNTVSWYQQALGQGPQFIFQYYREEENGRGNFPPRFSGLQFPNYSSELNVNALELDDSALYLCASSKRTDPYEQYFGPGTRLTVT.

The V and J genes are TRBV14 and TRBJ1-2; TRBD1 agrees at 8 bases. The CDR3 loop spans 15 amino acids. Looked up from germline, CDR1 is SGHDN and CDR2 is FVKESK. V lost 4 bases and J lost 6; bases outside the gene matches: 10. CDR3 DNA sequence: TGTGCCAGCAGCCCCTGGGACAGGCCAACTGATGGCTACACCTTC. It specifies CASSPWDRPTDGYTF.

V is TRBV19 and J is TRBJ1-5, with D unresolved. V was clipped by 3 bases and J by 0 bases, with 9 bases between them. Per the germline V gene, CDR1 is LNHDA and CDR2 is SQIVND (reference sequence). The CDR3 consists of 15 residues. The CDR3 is CASSMNAHSNQPQHF. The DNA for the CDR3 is TGTGCCAGTAGTATGAACGCCCATAGCAATCAGCCCCAGCATTTT.

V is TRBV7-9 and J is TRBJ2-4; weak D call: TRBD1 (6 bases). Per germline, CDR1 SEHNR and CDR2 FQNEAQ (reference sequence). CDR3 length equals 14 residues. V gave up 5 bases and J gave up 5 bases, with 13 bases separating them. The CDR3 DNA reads TGTGCCAGCAGCGCCGGCCAGGGGCAAAACATTCAGTACTTC. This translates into CASSAGQGQNIQYF.

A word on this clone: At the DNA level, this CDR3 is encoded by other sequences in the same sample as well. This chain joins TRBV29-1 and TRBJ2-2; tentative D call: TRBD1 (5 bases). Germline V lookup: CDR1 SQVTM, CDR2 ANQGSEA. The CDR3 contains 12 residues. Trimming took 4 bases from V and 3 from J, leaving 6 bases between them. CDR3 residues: CSVVGDTGELFF. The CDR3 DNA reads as TGCAGCGTTGTAGGGGACACCGGGGAGCTGTTTTTT.

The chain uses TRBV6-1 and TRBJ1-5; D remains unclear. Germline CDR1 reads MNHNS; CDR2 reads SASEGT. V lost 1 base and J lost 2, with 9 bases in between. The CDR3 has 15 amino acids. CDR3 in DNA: TGTGCCAGCAGTGAAGACGATGGGGGCAATCAGCCCCAGCATTTT. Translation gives CASSEDDGGNQPQHF.

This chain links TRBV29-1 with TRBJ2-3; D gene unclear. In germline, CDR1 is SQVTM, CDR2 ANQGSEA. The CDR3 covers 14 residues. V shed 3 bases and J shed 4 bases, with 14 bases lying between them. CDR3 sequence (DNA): TGCAGCGTTGAGGGCAGGTCGTACGCAGATACGCAGTATTTT. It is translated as CSVEGRSYADTQYF.

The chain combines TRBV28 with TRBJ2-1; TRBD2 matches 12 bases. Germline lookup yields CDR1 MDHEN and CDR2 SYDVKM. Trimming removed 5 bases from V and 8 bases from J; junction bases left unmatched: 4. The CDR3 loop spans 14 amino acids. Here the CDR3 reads CASSGLAGTDEQFF. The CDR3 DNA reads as TGTGCCAGCAGTGGACTAGCGGGAACCGATGAGCAGTTCTTC.

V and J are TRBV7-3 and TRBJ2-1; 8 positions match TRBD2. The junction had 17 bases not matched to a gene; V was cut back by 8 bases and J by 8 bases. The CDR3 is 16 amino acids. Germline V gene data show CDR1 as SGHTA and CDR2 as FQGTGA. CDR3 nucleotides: TGTGCCAGCGGGCGTCCGAGCGGGAGCTCTCTCGATGAGCAGTTCTTC. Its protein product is CASGRPSGSSLDEQFF.

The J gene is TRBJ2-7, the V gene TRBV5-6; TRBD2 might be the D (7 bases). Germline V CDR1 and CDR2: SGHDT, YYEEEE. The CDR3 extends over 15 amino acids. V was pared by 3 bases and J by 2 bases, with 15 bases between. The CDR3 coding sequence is TGTGCCAGCAGCTCGGAATACGGGGGGCCCTACGAGCAGTACTTC. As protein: CASSSEYGGPYEQYF.